This T cell receptor beta chain derives from a study of PD-L1 blockade in urothelial cancer. Clones were read by immunoSEQ multiplex PCR, and TCRdb kept only the in-frame ones, dropping some. The data contain 75,000 to 100,000 clones, approximately 82% of them singletons. The germline V gene encodes CDR1 MNHEY and CDR2 SVGAGI. The CDR3 contains 15 residues. After removal of 6 bases from V and 4 bases from J, the junction contained 8 bases not matched to a gene. The time point denotes: peripheral blood 6 weeks after treatment start. The receptor was isolated from a man in his 70s with urothelial cancer. The rearrangement links TRBV6-5 to TRBJ2-7, with TRBD2 matching over 11 bases. The sample here was PBMCs, taken around atezolizumab (anti-PD-L1) treatment. CDR3 nucleotide sequence: TGTGCCAGCAGCAGGGTCGGGACTAGCGGATACGAGCAGTACTTC. It yields the protein CASSRVGTSGYEQYF.